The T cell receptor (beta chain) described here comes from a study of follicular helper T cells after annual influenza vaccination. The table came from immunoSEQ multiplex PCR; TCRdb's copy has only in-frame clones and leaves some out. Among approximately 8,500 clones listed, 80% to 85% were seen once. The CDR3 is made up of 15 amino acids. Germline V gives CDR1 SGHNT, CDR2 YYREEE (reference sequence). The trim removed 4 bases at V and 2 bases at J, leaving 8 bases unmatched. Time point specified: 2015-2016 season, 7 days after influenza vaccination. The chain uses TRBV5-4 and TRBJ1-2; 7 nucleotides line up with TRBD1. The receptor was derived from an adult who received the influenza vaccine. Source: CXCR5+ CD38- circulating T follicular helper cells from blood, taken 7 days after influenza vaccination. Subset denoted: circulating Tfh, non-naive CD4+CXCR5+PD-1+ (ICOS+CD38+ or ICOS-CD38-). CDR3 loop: CASSPGDRINYGYTF. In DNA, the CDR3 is TGTGCCAGCAGCCCGGGGGACAGAATCAACTATGGCTACACCTTC.